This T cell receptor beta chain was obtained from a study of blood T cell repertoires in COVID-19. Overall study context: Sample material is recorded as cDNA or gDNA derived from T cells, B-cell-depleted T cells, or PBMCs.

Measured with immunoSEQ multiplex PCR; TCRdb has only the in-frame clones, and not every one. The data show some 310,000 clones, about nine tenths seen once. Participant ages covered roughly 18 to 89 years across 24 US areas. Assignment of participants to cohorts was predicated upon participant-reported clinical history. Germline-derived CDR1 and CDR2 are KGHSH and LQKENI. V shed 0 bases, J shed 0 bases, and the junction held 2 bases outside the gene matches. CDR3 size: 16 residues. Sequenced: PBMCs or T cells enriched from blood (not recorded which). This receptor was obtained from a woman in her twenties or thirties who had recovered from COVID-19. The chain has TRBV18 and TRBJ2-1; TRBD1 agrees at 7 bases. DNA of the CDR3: TGTGCCAGCTCACCACCCAGGGGGAGCTCCTACAATGAGCAGTTCTTC. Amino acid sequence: CASSPPRGSSYNEQFF.